These T cell receptor beta chains were read from a single sample in a study of blood T cell repertoires in COVID-19. Clones were read by immunoSEQ multiplex PCR, and TCRdb kept only the in-frame ones, dropping some. This table has 150,000 or so clones, about 90% appearing once. The sample comprised peripheral blood. Receptors originate from a woman aged 55-75 years with acute or convalescent COVID-19. Each CDR3 is given with its conserved first and last residue. The D gene is left open where the match is weak. Clone size is not always given. Where it is, it says once, few, many or a class for expanded clones.

len: 15
j_gene: TRBJ1-6
v_gene: TRBV5-4
abundance: NA
d_gene: TRBD1
CDR3nt: TGTGCCAGCAGCTTGATGGGACAGGGGCCTTCACCCCTCCACTTT
CDR3aa: CASSLMGQGPSPLHF

len: 16
j_gene: TRBJ2-3
v_gene: TRBV6-2/TRBV6-3
abundance: NA
d_gene: TRBD2
CDR3nt: TGTGCCAGCAGTTACCAAGCGGGGGAGATCACAGATACGCAGTATTTT
CDR3aa: CASSYQAGEITDTQYF

len: 15
j_gene: TRBJ1-2
v_gene: TRBV5-1
abundance: NA
d_gene: NA
CDR3nt: TGCGCCAGCAGCGTGAGGAGCAGGGATCCCTATGGCTACACCTTC
CDR3aa: CASSVRSRDPYGYTF

len: 11
j_gene: TRBJ2-1
v_gene: TRBV2
abundance: NA
d_gene: NA
CDR3nt: TGTGCCAGCAGTGCTGTATATGAGCAGTTCTTC
CDR3aa: CASSAVYEQFF

len: 15
j_gene: TRBJ2-5
v_gene: TRBV19
abundance: NA
d_gene: TRBD2
CDR3nt: TGTGCCAGTAGTATAGATCGAGCGGGGGGAGAGACCCAGTACTTC
CDR3aa: CASSIDRAGGETQYF

len: 17
j_gene: TRBJ2-1
v_gene: TRBV19
abundance: NA
d_gene: TRBD1
CDR3nt: TGTGCCAGTAGTTACATCACCGGGACAGGCCTAGGTAATGAGCAGTTCTTC
CDR3aa: CASSYITGTGLGNEQFF

len: 14
j_gene: TRBJ2-3
v_gene: TRBV5-5
abundance: NA
d_gene: NA
CDR3nt: TGTGCCAGCAGCTTGAGGGGCGCCACAGATACGCAGTATTTT
CDR3aa: CASSLRGATDTQYF

len: 14
j_gene: TRBJ1-5
v_gene: TRBV28
abundance: NA
d_gene: TRBD1
CDR3nt: TGTGCCACCTTAAGACAGGGCCCGAATCAGCCCCAGCATTTT
CDR3aa: CATLRQGPNQPQHF

len: 13
j_gene: TRBJ2-5
v_gene: TRBV19
abundance: NA
d_gene: NA
CDR3nt: TGTGCCAGTAGTATAGGGGGAGGAGAGACCCAGTACTTC
CDR3aa: CASSIGGGETQYF

len: 14
j_gene: TRBJ1-1
v_gene: TRBV6-1
abundance: NA
d_gene: NA
CDR3nt: TGTGCCAGCAGTGAAGCCCAGGGGCATACTGAAGCTTTCTTT
CDR3aa: CASSEAQGHTEAFF

len: 16
j_gene: TRBJ2-5
v_gene: TRBV5-5
abundance: NA
d_gene: TRBD2
CDR3nt: TGTGCCAGCAGCTCCCGGCTAGCGGGGGGTAAAGAGACCCAGTACTTC
CDR3aa: CASSSRLAGGKETQYF

len: 14
j_gene: TRBJ2-3
v_gene: TRBV9
abundance: NA
d_gene: TRBD2
CDR3nt: TGTGCCAGCAGCGCTAGCGGGGGCACAGATACGCAGTATTTT
CDR3aa: CASSASGGTDTQYF

len: 14
j_gene: TRBJ2-3
v_gene: TRBV7-2
abundance: once
d_gene: NA
CDR3nt: TGTGCCAGCAGCTTAGTCTGGGGGCTGGATACGCAGTATTTT
CDR3aa: CASSLVWGLDTQYF

len: 14
j_gene: TRBJ2-1
v_gene: TRBV7-2
abundance: NA
d_gene: NA
CDR3nt: TGTGCCAGCAGCTTACCAGGGGGGCACAATGAGCAGTTCTTC
CDR3aa: CASSLPGGHNEQFF

len: 14
j_gene: TRBJ1-2
v_gene: TRBV11-1
abundance: NA
d_gene: NA
CDR3nt: TGTGCCAGCAGCTTACGATCCCGGGAGGCCCGCTACACCTTC
CDR3aa: CASSLRSREARYTF

len: 14
j_gene: TRBJ1-1
v_gene: TRBV2
abundance: NA
d_gene: NA
CDR3nt: TGTGCCAGCAGCCAACAGGCTCCAGAAACTGAAGCTTTCTTT
CDR3aa: CASSQQAPETEAFF

len: 14
j_gene: TRBJ1-1
v_gene: TRBV4-1
abundance: NA
d_gene: NA
CDR3nt: TGCGCCAGCAGCCGATGGGGGGGGGCGACTGAAGCTTTCTTT
CDR3aa: CASSRWGGATEAFF

len: 17
j_gene: TRBJ1-1
v_gene: TRBV19
abundance: NA
d_gene: NA
CDR3nt: TGTGCCAGTAGTATAGCTCCGGCGGCGGATACGTCGCGAAGGGGTTTCTTT
CDR3aa: CASSIAPAADTSRRGFF

len: 14
j_gene: TRBJ1-3
v_gene: TRBV7-2
abundance: NA
d_gene: NA
CDR3nt: TGTGCCAGCGCCCGGGGGAGCTCTGGAAACACCATATATTTT
CDR3aa: CASARGSSGNTIYF

len: 15
j_gene: TRBJ1-6
v_gene: TRBV2
abundance: NA
d_gene: TRBD1
CDR3nt: TGTGCCAGCAGTGAACTGGGACAGGGTAATTCACCCCTCCACTTT
CDR3aa: CASSELGQGNSPLHF

len: 15
j_gene: TRBJ1-1
v_gene: TRBV5-6
abundance: NA
d_gene: NA
CDR3nt: TGTGCCAGCAGCTTGGAGGGGTTCCAAAACACTGAAGCTTTCTTT
CDR3aa: CASSLEGFQNTEAFF

len: 16
j_gene: TRBJ1-1
v_gene: TRBV4-3
abundance: NA
d_gene: NA
CDR3nt: TGCGCCAGCAGCCAAGGGCCCGGCGGGGGAAGGACTGAAGCTTTCTTT
CDR3aa: CASSQGPGGGRTEAFF

len: 15
j_gene: TRBJ2-3
v_gene: TRBV5-1
abundance: NA
d_gene: NA
CDR3nt: TGCGCCAGCAGCTTTGCCCGACAGGGCACAGATACGCAGTATTTT
CDR3aa: CASSFARQGTDTQYF

len: 15
j_gene: TRBJ1-4
v_gene: TRBV7-9
abundance: once
d_gene: TRBD1
CDR3nt: TGTGCCAGCAGCATCAGGACAGGGACTAATGAAAAACTGTTTTTT
CDR3aa: CASSIRTGTNEKLFF

len: 16
j_gene: TRBJ1-6
v_gene: TRBV7-8
abundance: NA
d_gene: NA
CDR3nt: TGTGCCAGCAGCTTATCGGGGAGCTCCTATAATTCACCCCTCCACTTT
CDR3aa: CASSLSGSSYNSPLHF

len: 16
j_gene: TRBJ1-1
v_gene: TRBV15
abundance: NA
d_gene: NA
CDR3nt: TGTGCCACCAGCAGAGATTTATGGGCAGGAGGAGGAGAAGCTTTCTTT
CDR3aa: CATSRDLWAGGGEAFF

len: 13
j_gene: TRBJ1-5
v_gene: TRBV6-5
abundance: NA
d_gene: NA
CDR3nt: TGTGCCAGCAGTTTAGTGAGCAATCAGCCCCAGCATTTT
CDR3aa: CASSLVSNQPQHF

len: 14
j_gene: TRBJ1-1
v_gene: TRBV6-5
abundance: NA
d_gene: NA
CDR3nt: TGTGCCAGCAGTTACTCGTTGGACACAGGACGAGCTTTCTTT
CDR3aa: CASSYSLDTGRAFF

len: 15
j_gene: TRBJ1-6
v_gene: TRBV6-5
abundance: NA
d_gene: NA
CDR3nt: TGTGCCAGCAGTCCGGAGGGGGGGCAGTTTTCACCCCTCCACTTT
CDR3aa: CASSPEGGQFSPLHF

len: 10
j_gene: TRBJ2-3
v_gene: TRBV20-1
abundance: NA
d_gene: NA
CDR3nt: TGCAGTGCTCCACAGGATACGCAGTATTTT
CDR3aa: CSAPQDTQYF

len: 14
j_gene: TRBJ1-4
v_gene: TRBV7-9
abundance: few
d_gene: NA
CDR3nt: TGTGCCAGCAGCTTAGGCAGAACTAATGAAAAACTGTTTTTT
CDR3aa: CASSLGRTNEKLFF

len: 14
j_gene: TRBJ2-5
v_gene: TRBV11-2
abundance: NA
d_gene: TRBD1
CDR3nt: TGTGCCAGCAGCCCACGACAGGGTAGAGAGACCCAGTACTTC
CDR3aa: CASSPRQGRETQYF

len: 15
j_gene: TRBJ1-2
v_gene: TRBV10-3
abundance: NA
d_gene: TRBD1
CDR3nt: TGTGCCATCAGGCCCGGACAGGGGGCCTCGGAAGGCTACACCTTC
CDR3aa: CAIRPGQGASEGYTF

len: 16
j_gene: TRBJ2-7
v_gene: TRBV5-1
abundance: once
d_gene: NA
CDR3nt: TGCGCCAGCAGCTTGGCCGGGAGACAGGGAAGCTACGAGCAGTACTTC
CDR3aa: CASSLAGRQGSYEQYF

len: 16
j_gene: TRBJ2-7
v_gene: TRBV28
abundance: once
d_gene: TRBD2
CDR3nt: TGTGCCAGCAGTTCACCCGGGGGGGGGCTCTCCTACGAGCAGTACTTC
CDR3aa: CASSSPGGGLSYEQYF

len: 17
j_gene: TRBJ2-3
v_gene: TRBV18
abundance: NA
d_gene: TRBD2
CDR3nt: TGTGCCAGCTCACCCCCGCGGGGGGGTAGATTCACAGATACGCAGTATTTT
CDR3aa: CASSPPRGGRFTDTQYF

len: 13
j_gene: TRBJ1-4
v_gene: TRBV7-2
abundance: NA
d_gene: TRBD1
CDR3nt: TGTGCCAGCAGCAGCGACAGGGAGAGCGGACTGTTTTTT
CDR3aa: CASSSDRESGLFF

len: 14
j_gene: TRBJ2-3
v_gene: TRBV7-9
abundance: NA
d_gene: NA
CDR3nt: TGTGCCAGCAGCTTAGGGCCCAACACAGATACGCAGTATTTT
CDR3aa: CASSLGPNTDTQYF

len: 12
j_gene: TRBJ2-1
v_gene: TRBV2
abundance: NA
d_gene: NA
CDR3nt: TGTGCCAGCAGTGAAGCTCTAATCGAGCAGTTCTTC
CDR3aa: CASSEALIEQFF

len: 15
j_gene: TRBJ2-1
v_gene: TRBV28
abundance: NA
d_gene: TRBD2
CDR3nt: TGTGCCAGCAGCCCACTAGCGGGGGGGTCCAATGAGCAGTTCTTC
CDR3aa: CASSPLAGGSNEQFF

len: 15
j_gene: TRBJ2-1
v_gene: TRBV6-5
abundance: NA
d_gene: TRBD2
CDR3nt: TGTGCCAGCACCCCCCGCGGGGGAGGAATAAATGAGCAGTTCTTC
CDR3aa: CASTPRGGGINEQFF

len: 15
j_gene: TRBJ1-2
v_gene: TRBV28
abundance: NA
d_gene: NA
CDR3nt: TGTGCCAGCAGAATTGGGACACAAGCTAACTATGGCTACACCTTC
CDR3aa: CASRIGTQANYGYTF

len: 15
j_gene: TRBJ2-6
v_gene: TRBV4-3
abundance: once
d_gene: NA
CDR3nt: TGCGCCAGCAGCCAAGAGACAGCTGGGGCCAACGTCCTGACTTTC
CDR3aa: CASSQETAGANVLTF

len: 14
j_gene: TRBJ1-1
v_gene: TRBV28
abundance: NA
d_gene: NA
CDR3nt: TGTGCCAGCAGTTTTCTCAGGCGGGACACTGAAGCTTTCTTT
CDR3aa: CASSFLRRDTEAFF

len: 14
j_gene: TRBJ2-5
v_gene: TRBV4-1
abundance: NA
d_gene: TRBD2
CDR3nt: TGCGCCAGCAGCCGCGCGGGGGGGCGAGAGACCCAGTACTTC
CDR3aa: CASSRAGGRETQYF

len: 14
j_gene: TRBJ1-5
v_gene: TRBV11-2
abundance: NA
d_gene: NA
CDR3nt: TGTGCCAGCAGCTTAAGGCAGGGAGGTCAGCCCCAGCATTTT
CDR3aa: CASSLRQGGQPQHF